This TCR beta chain was identified during a study of T cells in Graves' hyperthyroidism and ophthalmopathy. The CDR3 is 13 amino acids. V was pared by 5 bases and J by 4 bases, with 11 bases between. The germline V gene has CDR1 MNHNY and CDR2 SVGAGI (reference sequence). When ophthalmopathy did not progress within 18 months, Graves' hyperthyroidism was considered stable. It was uncontrolled infection, other autoimmune disease, pregnancy or lactation that excluded patients. TCR beta CDR3 regions were amplified from RNA. The study used the HTBI primer set for a first-round RT-PCR of the TCR CDR3. Each CDR3 protein is one row after TCRdb ran MiXCR on the multiplex PCR reads. There are around 720,000 distinct CDR3 sequences in the sample; 35% occur only once, and roughly 30% lies in the top ten.

The rearrangement uses TRBV6-6 and TRBJ1-2; D is ambiguous. Input material: blood. The sequence came from a woman in her thirties or forties with Graves' hyperthyroidism. The CDR3 coding sequence is TGTGCCAGCAGTCCCCTGACGGGCTATGGCTACACCTTC. This gives the protein CASSPLTGYGYTF.